This is a list of T cell receptor beta chains from one sample in a study of T-cell reconstitution after alpha-beta-depleted transplantation in children. Each CDR3 protein is one row after TCRdb ran MiXCR on the PCR reads. Among 330,000 or so distinct CDR3 sequences listed, 6% to 10% were seen once. Here the sequenced sample was peripheral blood, taken 360 days after TCRalphabeta/CD19-depleted stem cell transplant. These receptors were taken from a female patient aged 2 to 10 who had a stem cell transplant for Fanconi anemia, so the T cells may come from the graft donor. Each CDR3 is given with its conserved first and last residue. D genes are given only for firm matches. Clone size is shown for a subset of rows, as once, few, many or a class of expanded clone.

clone size	V gene	D gene	J gene	CDR3 protein	CDR3 DNA
many	TRBV12-3/TRBV12-4	TRBD1	TRBJ1-1	CASSPDRPAAFF	TGTGCCAGCAGTCCGGACAGGCCGGCAGCTTTCTTT
many	TRBV6-5	NA	TRBJ1-1	CASSSGGTMNTEAFF	TGTGCCAGCAGTTCCGGGGGAACTATGAACACTGAAGCTTTCTTT
many	TRBV6-2/TRBV6-3	NA	TRBJ2-3	CASSRLDTQYF	TGTGCCAGTTCTCGCTTGGATACGCAGTATTTT
many	TRBV7-2	NA	TRBJ1-5	CASSYGASNQPQHF	TGTGCCAGCAGTTACGGGGCCAGCAATCAGCCCCAGCATTTT
NA	TRBV5-1	NA	TRBJ2-3	CASSGGYGTDTQYF	TGCGCCAGTTCGGGGGGCTACGGCACAGATACGCAGTATTTT
NA	TRBV12-3/TRBV12-4	NA	TRBJ2-7	CASSFLARRYEQYF	TGTGCCAGCAGTTTTTTGGCACGACGGTACGAGCAGTACTTC
NA	TRBV4-2	TRBD2	TRBJ2-5	CASSQEISGGETQYF	TGTGCCAGCAGCCAAGAGATAAGCGGGGGTGAGACCCAGTACTTC
many	TRBV7-9	NA	TRBJ2-7	CASSLGVDRPYYEQYF	TGTGCCAGCAGCTTAGGGGTTGACAGGCCGTACTACGAGCAGTACTTC
NA	TRBV5-6	NA	TRBJ2-3	CASKSGWGTDTQYF	TGTGCCAGCAAGTCGGGGTGGGGCACAGATACGCAGTATTTT
few	TRBV5-1	TRBD2	TRBJ2-1	CASRGIAGGPNEQFF	TGCGCCAGCAGGGGGATAGCGGGGGGGCCCAATGAGCAGTTCTTC
NA	TRBV14	NA	TRBJ2-5	CASSQASSETQYF	TGTGCCAGCAGCCAAGCTAGCTCGGAGACCCAGTACTTC
many	TRBV5-1	NA	TRBJ1-5	CASSLEYGIQPQHF	TGCGCCAGCAGCTTGGAATATGGGATTCAGCCCCAGCATTTT
many	TRBV10-2	NA	TRBJ2-3	CASTQLNTDTQYF	TGCGCCAGCACCCAACTAAACACAGATACGCAGTATTTT
many	TRBV20-1	NA	TRBJ2-5	CSAEKGLLKETQYF	TGCAGTGCGGAAAAGGGGCTCCTAAAAGAGACCCAGTACTTC
NA	TRBV20-1	NA	TRBJ1-1	CSAPFETVPEAFF	TGCAGTGCTCCTTTCGAGACGGTTCCTGAAGCTTTCTTT
many	TRBV5-1	NA	TRBJ2-2	CASSFTGDTGELFF	TGCGCCAGCAGCTTCACGGGTGACACCGGGGAGCTGTTTTTT
many	TRBV12-3/TRBV12-4	NA	TRBJ1-2	CASRGGNNYGYTF	TGTGCCAGCAGAGGGGGAAATAACTATGGCTACACCTTC
many	TRBV14	NA	TRBJ2-1	CASSPSRRNEQFF	TGTGCCAGCAGCCCGTCCCGTCGCAATGAGCAGTTCTTC
NA	TRBV11-2	NA	TRBJ1-1	CASSLERFTEAFF	TGTGCCAGCAGCTTAGAACGGTTCACTGAAGCTTTCTTT
NA	TRBV2	NA	TRBJ2-5	CASSAQGETQYF	TGTGCCAGCAGTGCACAGGGAGAGACCCAGTACTTC
many	TRBV7-2	TRBD1	TRBJ1-6	CASSRTGEWGKWDSPLHF	TGTGCCAGCAGCCGTACAGGGGAATGGGGGAAGTGGGATTCACCCCTCCACTTT
many	TRBV7-2	NA	TRBJ1-5	CASSLAFGYSNQPQHF	TGTGCCAGCAGCTTAGCGTTCGGTTATAGCAATCAGCCCCAGCATTTT
NA	TRBV20-1	TRBD2	TRBJ2-7	CSARGGFGGSLLSSYEQYF	TGCAGTGCTAGAGGGGGGTTCGGCGGGAGCCTCTTAAGCTCCTACGAGCAGTACTTC
many	TRBV5-1	TRBD2	TRBJ2-1	CASSLLSSGVYNEQFF	TGCGCCAGCAGCTTGCTCTCTAGCGGGGTCTACAATGAGCAGTTCTTC
many	TRBV28	NA	TRBJ1-2	CASSSAGNYGYTF	TGTGCCAGCAGTTCCGCGGGAAACTATGGCTACACCTTC
many	TRBV4-2	NA	TRBJ2-1	CASSQNGALGYNEQFF	TGTGCCAGCAGCCAAAACGGGGCTCTCGGCTACAATGAGCAGTTCTTC
NA	TRBV4-1	NA	TRBJ2-1	CASSQGADEQFF	TGCGCCAGCAGCCAAGGGGCCGATGAGCAGTTCTTC
NA	TRBV4-3	TRBD1	TRBJ1-2	CASSQDPGTASGDYGYTF	TGCGCCAGCAGCCAAGATCCCGGGACAGCCTCGGGGGACTATGGCTACACCTTC
few	TRBV27	NA	TRBJ1-6	CASSSHNSPLHF	TGTGCCAGCAGTTCCCATAATTCACCCCTCCACTTT
NA	TRBV27	NA	TRBJ1-2	CASSPPSGAFGGYTF	TGTGCCAGCAGTCCCCCTTCAGGGGCGTTCGGTGGCTACACCTTC
many	TRBV28	NA	TRBJ2-2	CASSLSGTNTGELFF	TGTGCCAGCAGTCTTAGCGGTACGAACACCGGGGAGCTGTTTTTT
NA	TRBV4-1	TRBD2	TRBJ2-7	CASSHFLAGRAYEQYF	TGCGCCAGCAGCCATTTCCTAGCGGGCCGGGCCTACGAGCAGTACTTC
NA	TRBV18	NA	TRBJ2-3	CASSPRTTISTDTQYF	TGTGCCAGCTCACCACGGACTACGATTAGCACAGATACGCAGTATTTT
NA	TRBV6-1	NA	TRBJ2-3	CASSDTQEAFTDTQYF	TGTGCCAGCAGTGATACACAGGAGGCCTTCACAGATACGCAGTATTTT
many	TRBV4-2	TRBD1	TRBJ2-3	CASSQEWDRALVDTQYF	TGTGCCAGCAGCCAAGAGTGGGACAGGGCTTTGGTGGATACGCAGTATTTT
NA	TRBV19	NA	TRBJ2-4	CASSIASGTKNIQYF	TGTGCCAGTAGTATAGCCTCAGGGACCAAAAACATTCAGTACTTC
few	TRBV2	TRBD2	TRBJ2-2	CASSTGLAGLFAGELFF	TGTGCCAGCAGTACAGGACTAGCGGGGTTGTTTGCCGGGGAGCTGTTTTTT
NA	TRBV11-2	NA	TRBJ2-1	CASSHGYNEQFF	TGTGCCAGCAGCCACGGGTACAATGAGCAGTTCTTC
many	TRBV16	TRBD1	TRBJ1-5	CASSRDRGGQPQHF	TGTGCCAGCAGCCGGGACAGGGGTGGTCAGCCCCAGCATTTT
many	TRBV10-3	TRBD1	TRBJ1-6	CAISGTGVGSPLHF	TGTGCCATCAGTGGGACAGGGGTCGGATCACCCCTCCACTTT
many	TRBV12-3/TRBV12-4	NA	TRBJ1-1	CASSFAGEAFF	TGTGCCAGCAGTTTCGCGGGGGAAGCTTTCTTT